Below, 3 T cell receptor beta chains from the same sample are listed, as sequenced in a study of T cells after yellow fever vaccination (dated 2019 in TCRdb). Interpreted using the paper, the treatment or condition label stands for: live attenuated yellow fever vaccine strain. Libraries were prepared through 5' RACE. The run used an Illumina HiSeq 2500. The public reads were quality trimmed at Q25 with fastp and then assembled into clones with MiXCR by TCRdb, keeping productive beta chains. Merged by CDR3 protein, the rows form single entries marked with the most common genes and DNA. This sample lists 500,000 to 650,000 distinct CDR3 sequences; roughly 14% were detected once. Clones ranked in the top ten supply more than 12% of the sample. The sequencing here drew on PBMCs, taken on the day of the yellow fever booster vaccination. Source of these receptors: a man aged 25-45 years who received the YFV17D yellow fever vaccine.

This clonotype was seen a few times. The chain carries TRBV10-3 and TRBJ2-2; TRBD1 matches at 9 bases. V lost 10 bases, J lost 5 bases, and 11 bases stayed unmatched. This CDR3 region has 15 residues. Germline V CDR1 and CDR2: ENHRY, SYGVKD. CDR3 bases: TGTGCCAACGGAGCGGGACAGGGTGGAACCGGGGAGCTGTTTTTT. It encodes CANGAGQGGTGELFF.

This clonotype has only a few counts. The rearrangement uses TRBV29-1 and TRBJ1-2, with TRBD1 as a possible D gene (6 bases). The CDR3 extends over 13 amino acids. Germline assignment: CDR1 SQVTM and CDR2 ANQGSEA. The germline V and J ends were trimmed by 7 bases and 7 bases, with 19 bases remaining between them. CDR3 bases: TGCAGCGCTGGCGGGGTGGGGGCGGCTGGCTACACCTTC. This encodes CSAGGVGAAGYTF.

This clonotype has only a few counts. The chain combines TRBV19 with TRBJ2-7, with TRBD1 matching 7 bases. Unmatched junction bases numbered 10, after V lost 6 bases and J lost 5 bases. CDR1 is LNHDA and CDR2 is SQIVND in the germline V gene (reference sequence). The CDR3 consists of 14 residues. The CDR3 DNA reads as TGTGCCAGTAGACCTAGACAGGGTCCCAACGAGCAGTACTTC. This gives the protein CASRPRQGPNEQYF.